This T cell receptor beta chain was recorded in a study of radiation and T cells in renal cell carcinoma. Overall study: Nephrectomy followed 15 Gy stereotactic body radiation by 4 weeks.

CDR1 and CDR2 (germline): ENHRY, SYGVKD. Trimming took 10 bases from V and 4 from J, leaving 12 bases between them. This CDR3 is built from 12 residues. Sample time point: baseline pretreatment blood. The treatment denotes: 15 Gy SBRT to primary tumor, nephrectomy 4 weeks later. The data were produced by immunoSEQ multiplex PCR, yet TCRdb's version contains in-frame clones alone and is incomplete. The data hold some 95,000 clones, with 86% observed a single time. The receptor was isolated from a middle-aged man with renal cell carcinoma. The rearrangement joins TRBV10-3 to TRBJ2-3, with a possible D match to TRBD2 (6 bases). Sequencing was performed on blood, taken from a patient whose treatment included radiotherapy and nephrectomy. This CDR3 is CATQSSADTQYF. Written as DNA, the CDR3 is TGTGCCACCCAATCTAGCGCAGATACGCAGTATTTT.